Listed here are 8 T cell receptor beta chains from one sample, sequenced in a study of blood T cell repertoires in COVID-19. Repertoires were generated with immunoSEQ multiplex PCR, while TCRdb's copy carries only in-frame clones and drops some. The sample lists around 63,000 clones; more than 70% were seen once. The material sequenced was peripheral blood. The source is a man aged 55-75 years with COVID-19, enrolled during active disease.

In this sample, this clone turned up once. The rearrangement uses TRBV5-1 and TRBJ2-3, with D possibly TRBD1 on 5 matching bases. Looked up from germline, CDR1 is SGHRS and CDR2 is YFSETQ. The V and J ends lost 0 bases and 13 bases respectively, with 9 bases between them. This CDR3 comprises 11 residues. The CDR3 region is CASSLVAGKYF. In DNA, the CDR3 is TGCGCCAGCAGCTTGGTCGCAGGGAAGTATTTT.

This chain joins TRBV11-2 and TRBJ2-7; 8 nucleotides match TRBD2. Germline CDR1 reads SGHAT; CDR2 reads FQNNGV. The trim removed 1 base at V and 3 bases at J, leaving 5 bases unmatched. The CDR3 has 15 residues. Here the CDR3 DNA reads TGTGCCAGCAGCTTAGGGGTAGCGGGAAACTACGAGCAGTACTTC. Its protein product is CASSLGVAGNYEQYF.

This chain uses TRBV30 with TRBJ1-2; D gene uncertain. The CDR3 loop spans 16 amino acids. Germline CDR1 reads GTSNPN; CDR2 reads SVGIG (reference sequence). V lost 2 bases, J lost 0 bases, and 16 bases lay in between. This CDR3 reads CAWSPAWNIPNYGYTF. CDR3 sequence (DNA): TGTGCCTGGAGTCCAGCGTGGAATATTCCTAACTATGGCTACACCTTC.

The J gene is TRBJ2-1, the V gene TRBV27, with 10 bases matching TRBD2. Looked up from germline, CDR1 is MNHEY and CDR2 is SMNVEV (reference sequence). The CDR3 has 13 residues. The trim removed 8 bases at V and 7 bases at J, leaving 5 bases unmatched. Here the CDR3 DNA reads TGTGCCAGCCGAGCGGGGGGGAAAAATGAGCAGTTCTTC. This gives the protein CASRAGGKNEQFF.

The V and J genes are TRBV19 and TRBJ2-3; the match to TRBD1 covers 9 bases. The CDR3 extends over 17 amino acids. Germline assignment: CDR1 LNHDA and CDR2 SQIVND (reference sequence). V lost 7 bases to trimming and J lost 0 bases; unmatched junction nucleotides: 11. The DNA of the CDR3 is TGTGCCAGTATGGGACAGGGCAACGTCCTTAGCACAGATACGCAGTATTTT. This gives the protein CASMGQGNVLSTDTQYF.

This clone is a singleton in its sample. The rearrangement links TRBV11-2 to TRBJ2-2, with 14 bases fitting TRBD2. The CDR3 spans 16 residues. Unmatched junction bases numbered 4, after V lost 5 bases and J lost 5 bases. The germline gives CDR1 SGHAT, CDR2 FQNNGV. CDR3 amino acids: CASSTWTSGRTGELFF. The CDR3 bases are TGTGCCAGCAGCACCTGGACTAGCGGGAGGACCGGGGAGCTGTTTTTT.

This clone appeared once. The V call is TRBV5-1, the J call TRBJ2-7; D is undetermined. CDR1 is SGHRS, CDR2 YFSETQ, per germline. CDR3 length: 12 amino acids. Trimming took off 0 bases at V and 4 bases at J, with 5 bases between the two ends. The CDR3 DNA reads TGCGCCAGCAGCTTGGGAGAGTACGAGCAGTACTTC. It is translated as CASSLGEYEQYF.

The V and J genes are TRBV30 and TRBJ2-3; a possible D gene is TRBD1 (5 bases). This CDR3 spans 12 amino acids. The V gene's germline CDR1 is GTSNPN and CDR2 SVGIG (reference sequence). V gave up 2 bases and J gave up 11 bases, with 14 bases separating them. The CDR3 loop reads CAWSPLTGGQYF. CDR3 DNA: TGTGCCTGGAGTCCATTAACAGGTGGGCAGTATTTT.